The 25 T cell receptor beta chains listed next were all sequenced from one sample in a study of blood T cell repertoires in COVID-19. The assay was immunoSEQ multiplex PCR, and TCRdb's table has in-frame clones only and misses some. The data contain 210,000 or so clones, 75% to 85% of them seen just once; the ten biggest clones take up around 1.3%. The sequenced sample was peripheral blood. These receptors were collected from a woman aged 25 to 39 with COVID-19, enrolled during active disease.

The chain recombines TRBV27 with TRBJ2-5; possible D gene TRBD2, 7 bases. V dropped 7 bases and J dropped 5 bases, with 20 bases sitting between them. CDR1 MNHEY and CDR2 SMNVEV come from the germline V gene (reference sequence). The CDR3 is made up of 15 amino acids. The CDR3 region has the DNA TGTGCCAGCACCAAGGGGGGGTCTCACGTTGAGACCCAGTACTTC. Translating gives CASTKGGSHVETQYF.

The rearrangement links TRBV6-2 or TRBV6-3 to TRBJ1-2, with TRBD1 matching over 7 bases. The V and J ends lost 2 bases and 3 bases, in that order; junction bases with no gene match: 9. Germline CDR1 and CDR2: MNHEY and SVGEGT. The CDR3 totals 16 residues. CDR3 sequence reads: CASSYIVEGADYGYTF. CDR3 nucleotide sequence: TGTGCCAGCAGTTACATCGTGGAGGGGGCGGACTATGGCTACACCTTC.

J is TRBJ2-5 and V is TRBV5-1, with TRBD2 matching 9 bases. J was trimmed by 3 bases and V by 3 bases; bases with no gene match: 3. The germline V gene encodes CDR1 SGHRS and CDR2 YFSETQ. The CDR3 runs 14 residues. The CDR3 protein is CASSSRGGEETQYF. In DNA form, the CDR3 reads TGCGCCAGCAGCTCGCGGGGGGGCGAAGAGACCCAGTACTTC.

This clone was observed a few times. At one end, the junction sequence differs from germline, possibly due to a read error. V gene TRBV7-2 combines with J gene TRBJ2-2; no clear D gene. Germline V CDR1 and CDR2: SGHTA, FQGNSA. The CDR3 totals 12 residues. The CDR3 region has the DNA TGTGCCAGCAGTTTAGTAACCGGGGAGCTGTTTTTT. Encoded protein: CASSLVTGELFF.

This clone was observed a few times. The chain joins TRBV7-2 to TRBJ2-2; D might be TRBD2 (6 bases). Germline CDR1 is SGHTA and CDR2 is FQGNSA. The CDR3 covers 17 residues. Trimming removed 1 base at V and 7 bases at J, with 19 bases between. CDR3 coding DNA: TGTGCCAGCAGCTTAGGTCCCGCGGGGCCCCCCGGCGGGGAGCTGTTTTTT. This translates into CASSLGPAGPPGGELFF.

This chain joins TRBV7-3 and TRBJ2-5; D not certain. Deletions cut 8 bases from V and 7 bases from J, with 5 bases between. Germline V lookup: CDR1 SGHTA, CDR2 FQGTGA. The CDR3 contains 9 residues. In DNA form, the CDR3 reads TGTGCCAGCCTCCGGACCCAGTACTTC. It codes for CASLRTQYF.

The gene calls are TRBV3-1 (or the pseudogene TRBV3-2) and TRBJ2-7, with D tentatively TRBD2 (5 bases). V lost 2 bases and J lost 6, with 11 bases in between. This CDR3 contains 13 residues. Germline V gene data show CDR1 as LGHDT and CDR2 as YNNKEL (reference sequence). The DNA of the CDR3 is TGTGCCAGCAGCCAATTGGACTCTGGCGAGCAGTACTTC. Protein: CASSQLDSGEQYF.

This chain connects TRBV7-9 to TRBJ2-3; D is unresolved. This CDR3 contains 13 residues. The germline V gene has CDR1 SEHNR and CDR2 FQNEAQ (reference sequence). Trimming took off 3 bases at V and 7 bases at J, with 11 bases between the two ends. This CDR3 is CASSFPSHNTQYF. CDR3 in DNA: TGTGCCAGCAGCTTCCCATCTCACAATACGCAGTATTTT.

J is TRBJ1-6 and V is TRBV18; the D is unclear. V was cut by 3 bases and J by 3 bases, with 12 bases left in between. CDR3 length equals 16 residues. Germline V gene sequence: CDR1 KGHSH, CDR2 LQKENI. CDR3 nucleotides: TGTGCCAGCTCACCGGATCAACGGGGCTATAATTCACCCCTCCACTTT. Translated: CASSPDQRGYNSPLHF.

The chain employs TRBV5-1 and TRBJ1-4; the match to TRBD1 covers 7 bases. CDR1 and CDR2 (germline): SGHRS, YFSETQ. The V segment lost 0 bases and the J segment 7 bases; nucleotides outside the gene matches: 9. This CDR3 region has 16 residues. DNA of the CDR3: TGCGCCAGCAGCTTGGCCGGAGGGGGCGTTGGTGAAAAACTGTTTTTT. Translation: CASSLAGGGVGEKLFF.

The CDR3 loop is CASSPSGAAQETQYF. For the CDR3, the DNA is TGTGCCAGCAGTCCCTCAGGGGCAGCCCAAGAGACCCAGTACTTC. The V and J genes are TRBV6-2 or TRBV6-3 and TRBJ2-5, with D maybe TRBD1 (6 bases). CDR3 length equals 15 residues. CDR1 and CDR2 (germline): MNHEY, SVGEGT. V lost 5 bases, J lost 1 base, and 14 bases lay in between.

The chain couples TRBV24-1 to TRBJ2-3; tentative D call: TRBD2 (5 bases). The CDR3 is 15 residues long. CDR1 KGHDR and CDR2 SFDVKD come from the germline V gene. Trimming shortened V by 10 bases and J by 0 bases, and 16 bases separated the two germline ends. CDR3 coding DNA: TGTGCCACGGCTGGCGGGTTACCCAGCACAGATACGCAGTATTTT. Translation gives CATAGGLPSTDTQYF.

CDR3 in amino acids: CASSPPAMQGEKLFF. Written as DNA, the CDR3 is TGTGCCAGCTCACCACCGGCGATGCAGGGTGAAAAACTGTTTTTT. V usage is TRBV18 and J usage is TRBJ1-4, with a weak D call TRBD1 (5 bases). This CDR3 spans 15 amino acids. CDR1 is KGHSH, CDR2 LQKENI, per germline. The germline V and J ends were trimmed by 0 bases and 7 bases, with 12 bases remaining between them.

This chain joins TRBV15 and TRBJ2-6; 10 bases line up with TRBD1. CDR1 and CDR2 (germline): LNHNV, YYDKDF (reference sequence). Trimming cost V 2 bases and J 0 bases; bases outside gene matches: 13. The CDR3 spans 21 residues. Written as DNA, the CDR3 is TGTGCCACCAGCAGACAGTCATTCCTGACAGGGGGCTTCTCTGGGGCCAACGTCCTGACTTTC. This encodes CATSRQSFLTGGFSGANVLTF.

The chain is built from TRBV28 and TRBJ1-1; 7 nucleotides agree with TRBD1. The CDR3 is 13 residues long. With V trimmed by 10 bases and J by 2 bases, 7 bases remained unmatched. Germline-derived CDR1 and CDR2 are MDHEN and SYDVKM. In DNA, the CDR3 is TGTGCCACCTTGGGGACAGTTAACACTGAAGCTTTCTTT. This sequence encodes CATLGTVNTEAFF. Full variable domain (remainder filled in from reference TRBV28 and TRBJ1-1): DVKVTQSSRYLVKRTGEKVFLECVQDMDHENMFWYRQDPGLGLRLIYFSYDVKMKEKGDIPEGYSVSREKKERFSLILESASTNQTSMYLCATLGTVNTEAFFGQGTRLTVV.

This rearrangement joins TRBV5-1 to TRBJ2-3; a possible D gene is TRBD2 (5 bases). The germline CDR1 and CDR2 sequences are SGHRS and YFSETQ. The CDR3 consists of 13 residues. V was cut by 4 bases and J by 3 bases, with 9 bases left in between. The CDR3 protein is CASSTDSTDTQYF. The DNA of the CDR3 is TGCGCCAGCAGCACGGACTCTACAGATACGCAGTATTTT.

The chain carries TRBV5-4 and TRBJ1-2; tentatively, D is TRBD1 (5 bases). V was pared by 0 bases and J by 2 bases, with 17 bases between. The CDR3 totals 17 residues. Germline lookup yields CDR1 SGHNT and CDR2 YYREEE (reference sequence). CDR3 nucleotide sequence: TGTGCCAGCAGCTTGGGGCAGGGAGGGAGGTTAAACTATGGCTACACCTTC. It specifies CASSLGQGGRLNYGYTF.

This chain joins TRBV27 and TRBJ1-6, with 7 bases aligning to TRBD1. The CDR3 contains 14 residues. Germline assignment: CDR1 MNHEY and CDR2 SMNVEV (reference sequence). The junction had 8 bases not matched to a gene; V was cut back by 6 bases and J by 9 bases. CDR3 bases: TGTGCCAGCAGCACCGACAGGGTTGGTTCACCCCTCCACTTT. The encoded protein is CASSTDRVGSPLHF.

The V gene is TRBV7-2, the J gene TRBJ1-4; D is uncertain. The germline V and J ends were trimmed by 2 bases and 3 bases, with 10 bases remaining between them. This CDR3 spans 15 amino acids. Germline CDR1 is SGHTA and CDR2 is FQGNSA. The chain's CDR3 is CASSLTRAANEKLFF. For the CDR3, the DNA is TGTGCCAGCAGCTTAACGCGGGCGGCTAATGAAAAACTGTTTTTT.

This clone was found a few times. The chain uses TRBV5-1 and TRBJ1-2; the match to TRBD1 covers 8 bases. Germline V gene sequence: CDR1 SGHRS, CDR2 YFSETQ. The CDR3 extends over 15 amino acids. V lost 3 bases to trimming and J lost 2 bases; unmatched junction nucleotides: 6. The CDR3 loop reads CASSYNGQGNYGYTF. The CDR3 DNA sequence: TGCGCCAGCAGCTATAATGGACAGGGCAACTATGGCTACACCTTC.

The chain is built from TRBV29-1 and TRBJ1-2; a possible D gene is TRBD1 (6 bases). The germline V gene has CDR1 SQVTM and CDR2 ANQGSEA. This CDR3 contains 15 residues. The V and J ends lost 7 bases and 8 bases respectively, with 26 bases between them. CDR3 region: CSARGGGSPLGGYTF. Written as DNA, the CDR3 is TGCAGCGCCCGAGGTGGGGGCAGCCCCTTAGGCGGCTACACCTTC.

This clone has more than one count but fewer than ten. V usage is TRBV5-6 and J usage is TRBJ2-3; 8 nucleotides align to TRBD1. Unmatched junction bases numbered 3, after V lost 3 bases and J lost 0 bases. This CDR3 region has 15 residues. Looked up from germline, CDR1 is SGHDT and CDR2 is YYEEEE. The CDR3 DNA is TGTGCCAGCAGCTCGACAGGGGTTAGCACAGATACGCAGTATTTT. This translates into CASSSTGVSTDTQYF.

At least ten counts were recorded for this clone. This chain links TRBV11-2 with TRBJ1-2; no reliable D call. Trimming shortened V by 7 bases and J by 1 base, and 4 bases separated the two germline ends. The germline gives CDR1 SGHAT, CDR2 FQNNGV. The CDR3 spans 11 residues. The CDR3 here is CASTSNYGYTF. CDR3 bases: TGTGCCAGCACCAGTAACTATGGCTACACCTTC.

The chain is built from TRBV28 and TRBJ1-1, with D unclear. Germline loops: CDR1 MDHEN, CDR2 SYDVKM. Deletions cut 2 bases from V and 8 bases from J, with 6 bases between. This CDR3 is built from 11 residues. This CDR3 reads CASSLQAEAFF. The CDR3 nucleotides are TGTGCCAGCAGTTTACAGGCAGAAGCTTTCTTT.

The chain recombines TRBV6-6 with TRBJ1-4, with 9 bases aligning to TRBD1. Trimming cost V 6 bases and J 7 bases; bases outside gene matches: 9. The CDR3 extends over 15 amino acids. Looked up from germline, CDR1 is MNHNY and CDR2 is SVGAGI (reference sequence). The CDR3 region is CASREWGQGFEKLFF. DNA of the CDR3: TGTGCCAGCAGGGAATGGGGACAGGGATTTGAAAAACTGTTTTTT.